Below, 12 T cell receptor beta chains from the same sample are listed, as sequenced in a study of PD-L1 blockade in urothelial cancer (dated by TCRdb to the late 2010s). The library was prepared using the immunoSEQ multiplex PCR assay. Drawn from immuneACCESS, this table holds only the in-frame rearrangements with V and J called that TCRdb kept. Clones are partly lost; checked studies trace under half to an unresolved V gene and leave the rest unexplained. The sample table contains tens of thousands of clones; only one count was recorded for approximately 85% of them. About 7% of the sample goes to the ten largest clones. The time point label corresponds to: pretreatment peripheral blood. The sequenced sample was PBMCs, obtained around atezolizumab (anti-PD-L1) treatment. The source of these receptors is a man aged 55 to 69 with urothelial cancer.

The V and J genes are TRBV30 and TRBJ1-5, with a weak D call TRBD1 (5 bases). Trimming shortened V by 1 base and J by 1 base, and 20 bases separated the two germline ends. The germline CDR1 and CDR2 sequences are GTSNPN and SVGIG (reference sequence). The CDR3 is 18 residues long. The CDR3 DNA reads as TGTGCCTGGAGTGATTGGGGCGGAGGGGCCGACAGCAATCAGCCCCAGCATTTT. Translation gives CAWSDWGGGADSNQPQHF.

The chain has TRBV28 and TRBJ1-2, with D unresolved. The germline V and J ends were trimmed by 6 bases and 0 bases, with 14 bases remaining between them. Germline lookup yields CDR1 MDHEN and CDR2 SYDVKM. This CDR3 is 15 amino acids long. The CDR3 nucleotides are TGTGCCAGCAGCATGCACTCGGAGGCTAACTATGGCTACACCTTC. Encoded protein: CASSMHSEANYGYTF.

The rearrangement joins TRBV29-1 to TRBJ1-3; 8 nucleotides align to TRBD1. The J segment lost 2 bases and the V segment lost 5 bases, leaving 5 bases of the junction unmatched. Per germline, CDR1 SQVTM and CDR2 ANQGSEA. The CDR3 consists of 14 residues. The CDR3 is CSVTTGVAGNTIYF. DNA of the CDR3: TGCAGCGTTACGACAGGGGTTGCTGGAAACACCATATATTTT.

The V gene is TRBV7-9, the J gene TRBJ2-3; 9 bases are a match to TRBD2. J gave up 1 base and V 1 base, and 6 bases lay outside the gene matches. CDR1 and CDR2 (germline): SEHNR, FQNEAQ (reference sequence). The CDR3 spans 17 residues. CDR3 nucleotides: TGTGCCAGCAGCTTAGGGTCGACTAGCGGTGGCACAGATACGCAGTATTTT. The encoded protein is CASSLGSTSGGTDTQYF.

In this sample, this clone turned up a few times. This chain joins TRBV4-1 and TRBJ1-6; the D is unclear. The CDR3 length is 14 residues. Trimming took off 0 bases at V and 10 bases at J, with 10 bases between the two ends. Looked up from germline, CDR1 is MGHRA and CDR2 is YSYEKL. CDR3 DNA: TGCGCCAGCAGCCAAGATCCCCCATTGTCACCCCTCCACTTT. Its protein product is CASSQDPPLSPLHF.

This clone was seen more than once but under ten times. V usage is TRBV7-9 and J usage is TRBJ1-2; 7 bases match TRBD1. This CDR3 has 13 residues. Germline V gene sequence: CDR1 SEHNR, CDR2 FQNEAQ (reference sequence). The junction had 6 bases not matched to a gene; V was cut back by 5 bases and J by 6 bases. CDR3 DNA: TGTGCCAGCAGCGCAGGGACAGTAGATGGCTACACCTTC. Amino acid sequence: CASSAGTVDGYTF.

The CDR3, as DNA: TGTGCCAGCAGCTTCTCCGGACAGGGATACGAGCAGTACTTC. Its protein is CASSFSGQGYEQYF. The chain links TRBV11-2 to TRBJ2-7; 8 nucleotides line up with TRBD1. Germline-derived CDR1 and CDR2 are SGHAT and FQNNGV. CDR3 size: 14 residues. Trimming removed 3 bases from V and 4 bases from J; junction bases left unmatched: 5.

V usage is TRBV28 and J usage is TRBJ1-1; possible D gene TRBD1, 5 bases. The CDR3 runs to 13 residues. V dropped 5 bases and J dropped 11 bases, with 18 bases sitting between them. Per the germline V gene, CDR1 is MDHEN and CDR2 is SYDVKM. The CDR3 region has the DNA TGTGCCAGCAGTCCCGCTCAGGGAAACGACGCTTTCTTT. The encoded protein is CASSPAQGNDAFF.

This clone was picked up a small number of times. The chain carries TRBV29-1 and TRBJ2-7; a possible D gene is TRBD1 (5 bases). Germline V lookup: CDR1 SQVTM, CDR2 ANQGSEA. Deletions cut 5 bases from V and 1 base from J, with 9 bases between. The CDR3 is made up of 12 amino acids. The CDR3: CSVSQESYEQYF. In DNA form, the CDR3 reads TGCAGCGTTTCACAGGAATCCTACGAGCAGTACTTC.

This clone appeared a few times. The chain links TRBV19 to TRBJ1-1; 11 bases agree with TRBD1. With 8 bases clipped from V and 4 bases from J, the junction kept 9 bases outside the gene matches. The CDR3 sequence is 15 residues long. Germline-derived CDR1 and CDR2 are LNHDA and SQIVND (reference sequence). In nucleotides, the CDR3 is TGTGCCAGTGGGACAGGGGGGGTTAAGGCCACTGAAGCTTTCTTT. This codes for CASGTGGVKATEAFF.

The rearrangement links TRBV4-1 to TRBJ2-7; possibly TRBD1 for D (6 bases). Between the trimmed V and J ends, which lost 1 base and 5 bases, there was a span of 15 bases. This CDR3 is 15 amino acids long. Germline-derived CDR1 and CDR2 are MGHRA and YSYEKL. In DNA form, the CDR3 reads TGCGCCAGCAGCCAAGTTCAGGGGACCTACGACGAGCAGTACTTC. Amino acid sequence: CASSQVQGTYDEQYF.

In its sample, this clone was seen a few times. The CDR3 region is CASTPGWATETQYF. Written as DNA, the CDR3 is TGTGCCAGCACTCCAGGGTGGGCAACGGAGACCCAGTACTTC. J is TRBJ2-5 and V is TRBV6-1, with D possibly TRBD1 on 5 matching bases. From germline, CDR1 is MNHNS and CDR2 SASEGT. This CDR3 is 14 amino acids long. V was clipped by 7 bases and J by 5 bases, with 17 bases between them.